This TCR beta chain appears in the sequencing data of a study of cytomegalovirus exposure and HLA in healthy donors. Healthy bone marrow donors made up the donor group. At the time of sampling, donors were nominally healthy, though unrecorded immune exposures were likely. 60 Vbeta and 13 Jbeta primers were used in PCR. Profiling relied on immunoSEQ multiplex PCR, and the TCRdb table lists in-frame clones only, not all of them. Of some 130,000 clones listed, nearly 80% were seen once; the top ten hold over 2%. Points on this clone: No antigen is known for it.

Findings and limits, study-wide: Reports credit the classifier with highly specific, highly sensitive diagnosis of cytomegalovirus status. Presence/absence analysis assumed near-uniform sequencing depth across donors.

Germline V gene sequence: CDR1 GTSNPN, CDR2 SVGIG (reference sequence). CDR3 length: 13 amino acids. Trimming took 3 bases from V and 3 from J; bases not matched to a gene: 2. The chain carries TRBV30 and TRBJ2-1; 7 bases are shared with TRBD2. The specimen was PBMCs. The source of this sequence is a man aged 30 to 39 in good health and CMV-seronegative. This chain's CDR3 is CAWRGLIYNEQFF. In DNA, the CDR3 is TGTGCCTGGAGGGGACTAATCTACAATGAGCAGTTCTTC.